This TCR beta chain originates from a study of CD8+CD57+ T cells in acquired aplastic anemia. Findings and limits, study-wide: In CD8+ cells, Simpson's diversity showed no significant difference between patients and controls.

Genomic DNA, the template, was used for profiling of the TCR beta VDJ and CDR3. TCRdb re-analysed the reads in MiXCR, keeping a single row per CDR3 protein. The repertoire includes a few hundred thousand distinct CDR3 sequences, roughly a third of them detected once, and around 0.82% sits in the top ten. The sequenced patients had an expansion of CD8+CD57+ cells seen by flow cytometry. The germline V and J ends were trimmed by 5 bases and 5 bases, with 15 bases remaining between them. This CDR3 has 14 residues. CDR1 MNHNS and CDR2 SASEGT come from the germline V gene. This clonotype showed up many times. Its target is not known.

V usage is TRBV6-1 and J usage is TRBJ1-2; tentatively, D is TRBD1 (5 bases). The TCR sequence derives from a human donor with aplastic anemia. The source material was sorted CD4+, CD8+, or CD8+CD57+ T cells (not recorded which) from PBMCs. CDR3: CASSPGTYLYGYTF. The CDR3 DNA sequence: TGTGCCAGCAGTCCCGGGACCTACCTATATGGCTACACCTTC.